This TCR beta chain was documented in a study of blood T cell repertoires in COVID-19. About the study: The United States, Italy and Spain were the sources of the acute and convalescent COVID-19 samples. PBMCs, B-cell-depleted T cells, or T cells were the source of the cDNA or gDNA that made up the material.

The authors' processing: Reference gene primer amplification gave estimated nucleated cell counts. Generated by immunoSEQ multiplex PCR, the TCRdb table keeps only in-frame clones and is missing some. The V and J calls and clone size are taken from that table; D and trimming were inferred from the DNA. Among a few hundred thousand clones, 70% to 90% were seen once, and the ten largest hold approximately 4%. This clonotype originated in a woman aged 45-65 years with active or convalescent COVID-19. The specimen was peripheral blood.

The CDR3 loop reads CASSHDRRPGQPQHF. DNA for the CDR3: TGTGCCAGCAGCCACGACAGGCGTCCGGGACAGCCCCAGCATTTT. The chain joins TRBV5-5 to TRBJ1-5; D is possibly TRBD1 (6 bases). Per germline, CDR1 SGHKS and CDR2 YYEKEE (reference sequence). This CDR3 is built from 15 residues. Deletions cut 4 bases from V and 7 bases from J, with 18 bases between.